These 9 T cell receptor beta chains were sequenced from one sample in a study of T cell responses to AZD1222 COVID-19 vaccine. Method: immunoSEQ multiplex PCR; TCRdb's copy keeps in-frame clones and lacks some. The table records 150,000 to 200,000 clones, roughly 90% of them present only once. The material was peripheral blood, obtained 28 days after the second AZD1222 dose. The receptors come from an adult who received the AZD1222 COVID-19 vaccine.

The J gene is TRBJ2-1, the V gene TRBV4-2; perhaps D is TRBD1 or TRBD2 (6 bases each). Germline CDR1 and CDR2: LGHNA and YNFKEQ. This CDR3 has 15 residues. Trimming removed 1 base from V and 8 bases from J, with 15 bases in between. CDR3 loop: CASSQGGAWVDEQFF. CDR3 DNA: TGTGCCAGCAGCCAAGGGGGGGCATGGGTGGATGAGCAGTTCTTC.

This clone was recorded only once. The gene calls are TRBV18 and TRBJ1-4; D remains ambiguous. Germline CDR1 KGHSH, CDR2 LQKENI. The CDR3 runs to 15 residues. The V gene lost 6 bases and the J gene lost 8 bases, with 19 bases spanning the gap. CDR3 bases: TGTGCCAGCTCCATGTCCGGGGAGAAGAGAGAAAAACTGTTTTTT. Protein sequence: CASSMSGEKREKLFF.

The chain joins TRBV27 to TRBJ1-2; no definite D call. V was trimmed by 2 bases and J by 4 bases, leaving 8 bases between them. The CDR3 loop spans 13 amino acids. CDR1 MNHEY and CDR2 SMNVEV come from the germline V gene (reference sequence). CDR3 nucleotides: TGTGCCAGCAGTTTACGAGGGATCTATGGCTACACCTTC. Protein sequence: CASSLRGIYGYTF.

The chain carries TRBV5-1 and TRBJ1-3; D is perhaps TRBD1 (6 bases). CDR1 is SGHRS, CDR2 YFSETQ, per germline. V lost 1 base, J lost 4 bases, and 12 bases lay in between. This CDR3 contains 15 residues. As DNA, the CDR3 is TGCGCCAGCAGCTTGAGGGGGTCACCCGGAAACACCATATATTTT. The encoded protein is CASSLRGSPGNTIYF.

V gene TRBV4-1 combines with J gene TRBJ1-4; D might be TRBD1 (6 bases). Looked up from germline, CDR1 is MGHRA and CDR2 is YSYEKL. The CDR3 is made up of 16 amino acids. V shed 5 bases and J shed 1 base, with 14 bases lying between them. Here the CDR3 DNA reads TGCGCCAGCAGCTTCCCTAAGGGGGGAACTAATGAAAAACTGTTTTTT. As protein: CASSFPKGGTNEKLFF.

The chain has TRBV16 and TRBJ1-1; D gene unclear. This CDR3 is 16 amino acids long. Germline V CDR1 and CDR2: KGHSY, FQNENV. V lost 0 bases and J 4 bases, leaving 15 bases between the germline ends. The CDR3 is CASSQSGKLRGTEAFF. The CDR3 DNA is TGTGCCAGCAGCCAATCCGGGAAGTTGAGAGGCACTGAAGCTTTCTTT. Supplemented by reference TRBV16 and TRBJ1-1, the full variable domain reads GEEVAQTPKHLVRGEGQKAKLYCAPIKGHSYVFWYQQVLKNEFKFLISFQNENVFDETGMPKERFSAKCLPNSPCSLEIQATKLEDSAVYFCASSQSGKLRGTEAFFGQGTRLTVV.

This chain links TRBV19 with TRBJ2-4; 11 bases fit TRBD2. The CDR3 has 19 residues. Germline CDR1 LNHDA, CDR2 SQIVND (reference sequence). With V trimmed by 3 bases and J by 1 base, 11 bases remained unmatched. In nucleotides, the CDR3 is TGTGCCAGTAGTATTCTTGGTTTTAGCGGGAGGGTGGCCAAAAACATTCAGTACTTC. This translates into CASSILGFSGRVAKNIQYF.

The V gene is TRBV12-3 or TRBV12-4, the J gene TRBJ1-2; D possibly corresponds to TRBD1 (5 bases). V was shortened by 3 bases and J by 8 bases, with 13 bases between the two germline ends. The CDR3 is 13 amino acids. The CDR3 DNA sequence: TGTGCCAGCAGTTTGGTGGGGACGTTAGGCTACACCTTC. It translates to CASSLVGTLGYTF.

The rearrangement uses TRBV24-1 and TRBJ2-3; D assignment may be TRBD1 or TRBD2 (5 bases each). Germline V CDR1 and CDR2: KGHDR, SFDVKD. The CDR3 spans 15 residues. The ends were cut back, 3 bases at V and 2 bases at J, with 11 bases in the middle. CDR3 sequence: CATSDRRGDTDTQYF. The CDR3 coding sequence is TGTGCCACCAGTGATCGTCGGGGCGACACAGATACGCAGTATTTT.